A selection of T cell receptor beta chains follows, all from one sample in a study of T cells in localized non-small cell lung cancer. Libraries were prepared by immunoSEQ multiplex PCR; TCRdb keeps only in-frame clonotypes and omits some of them. The table shows more than 45,000 clones, with about 72% occurring only once. The source material was peripheral blood, sampled before any cancer treatment. All receptors derive from a man between 40 and 69 years old with stage I squamous cell lung carcinoma. Each CDR3 is given with its conserved first and last residue. A D gene is named only where the DNA matches it firmly. Rows give clone size only sometimes, using once, few, many, or a class for an expanded clone.

clone size,V gene,J gene,D gene,CDR3 DNA,CDR3 protein
NA,TRBV9,TRBJ2-1,TRBD2,TGTGCCAGCAGCGTCGTCGGAACTAGCGGTCCCCCGGTCGAGCAGTTCTTC,CASSVVGTSGPPVEQFF
few,TRBV5-1,TRBJ2-7,TRBD1,TGCGCCAGCAGCTTGGCTCGACAGGGGACCTACGAGCAGTACTTC,CASSLARQGTYEQYF
NA,TRBV27,TRBJ1-5,TRBD1,TGTGCCAGCAACGACAGGGGTCAGCCCCAGCATTTT,CASNDRGQPQHF
once,TRBV15,TRBJ1-5,NA,TGTGCCACCAGCAGAGATGGGGGGCCCCAGCATTTT,CATSRDGGPQHF
NA,TRBV7-9,TRBJ2-7,NA,TGTGCCAGCAGCCCTGGACCGGGGACCTACGAGCAGTACTTC,CASSPGPGTYEQYF
NA,TRBV5-4,TRBJ2-7,TRBD2,TGTGCCAGCAGCCCGCCGGGACTAGGGAACTACGAGCAGTACTTC,CASSPPGLGNYEQYF
NA,TRBV27,TRBJ1-4,NA,TGTGCCAGCAGTTCTGGGTTGAGTGAAAAACTGTTTTTT,CASSSGLSEKLFF
NA,TRBV19,TRBJ2-1,NA,TGTGCCAGTAGTATCGGCTGGAGGGGTAGACGGTCCTACAATGAGCAGTTCTTC,CASSIGWRGRRSYNEQFF
NA,TRBV7-2,TRBJ1-5,NA,TGTGCCAGCGCTACTATAGGGGGTAGCAATCAGCCCCAGCATTTT,CASATIGGSNQPQHF
NA,TRBV6-6,TRBJ1-6,TRBD1,TGTGCCAGCAGTTACACAGGGGGGGATTCACCCCTCCACTTT,CASSYTGGDSPLHF
NA,TRBV19,TRBJ1-1,NA,TGTGCCAGTAGTCTTATATCCTTGGGTAGGGGTGAAGCTTTCTTT,CASSLISLGRGEAFF
NA,TRBV5-8,TRBJ2-6,NA,TGTGCCAGCAGCTTCGGGGCCTCTGGGGCCAACGTCCTGACTTTC,CASSFGASGANVLTF
NA,TRBV5-1,TRBJ2-7,TRBD1,TGCGCCAGCAGACCCGCCCCGACAGGGGAGTACGAGCAGTACTTC,CASRPAPTGEYEQYF
NA,TRBV7-9,TRBJ2-7,NA,TGTGCCAGCGGGGTAGCCGAGCAGTACTTC,CASGVAEQYF
few,TRBV9,TRBJ1-2,NA,TGTGCCAGCAGCGCCGGGGACGGGTTCAACTATGGCTACACCTTC,CASSAGDGFNYGYTF
once,TRBV2,TRBJ1-1,TRBD1,TGTGCCAGCAGTCTAGGGGGACAGGGGACGTTCGGCACTGAAGCTTTCTTT,CASSLGGQGTFGTEAFF
NA,TRBV25-1,TRBJ1-1,NA,TGTGCCAGCAGTGTCGGGGTTGAAGCTTTCTTT,CASSVGVEAFF
NA,TRBV4-1,TRBJ2-1,TRBD1,TGCGCCAGCAGCCAAGATTACAGGGGGATCAATGAGCAGTTCTTC,CASSQDYRGINEQFF
once,TRBV19,TRBJ1-5,NA,TGTGCCAGTAGTTTAGGAAATCAAAATCAGCCCCAGCATTTT,CASSLGNQNQPQHF
NA,TRBV19,TRBJ2-5,NA,TGTGCCAGTAGTATGGGGGTGTCGGGAGAGACCCAGTACTTC,CASSMGVSGETQYF
NA,TRBV9,TRBJ1-2,TRBD1,TGTGCCAGCAGCGTAGAATACAGGGGGGTCTATGGCTACACCTTC,CASSVEYRGVYGYTF
NA,TRBV9,TRBJ2-7,NA,TGTGCCAGCAGCGTCGACACCTCATTACCATACGAGCAGTACTTC,CASSVDTSLPYEQYF
NA,TRBV30,TRBJ2-3,NA,TGTGCCTGGAGCCCGGAACAGACCTTTCTTAAAGATACGCAGTATTTT,CAWSPEQTFLKDTQYF
few,TRBV2,TRBJ1-1,TRBD1,TGTGCCAGCATTACGTCCGGGACAGGGCTCACTGAAGCTTTCTTT,CASITSGTGLTEAFF
NA,TRBV2,TRBJ2-1,NA,TGTGCCAGCAGTGAGAATCCGGGTAAGGGTGAGCAGTTCTTC,CASSENPGKGEQFF
few,TRBV5-8,TRBJ1-2,NA,TGTGCCAGCAGCTTCTCACAGGCTAACTATGGCTACACCTTC,CASSFSQANYGYTF
NA,TRBV6-1,TRBJ2-5,NA,TGTGCCAGCAGTGAAGACAGATGGGAGTACTTC,CASSEDRWEYF
NA,TRBV9,TRBJ2-7,NA,TGTGCCAGCAGCCACGAAGGACCTATTTACGAGCAGTACTTC,CASSHEGPIYEQYF
NA,TRBV5-4,TRBJ1-6,TRBD1,TGTGCCAGCAGCGGGGACAGGGGCAATAATTCACCCCTCCACTTT,CASSGDRGNNSPLHF
NA,TRBV7-6,TRBJ2-7,NA,TGTGCCAGCAGCTTAGGTGGTCAAGCCTCCGAGCAGTACTTC,CASSLGGQASEQYF
NA,TRBV7-3,TRBJ1-2,TRBD1,TGTGCCAGCAGCCCAGGAGGGGGCAGTGAGGTACCGTGGTCCTATGGCTACACCTTC,CASSPGGGSEVPWSYGYTF
once,TRBV7-9,TRBJ2-3,TRBD1,TGTGCCAGCAGCTTAGTGCGAGGGGGCTCGAGCACAGATACGCAGTATTTT,CASSLVRGGSSTDTQYF
NA,TRBV7-3,TRBJ2-6,TRBD1,TGTGCCAGCAGCGCAAACCCTCGACAGGGTTCTGGGGCCAACGTCCTGACTTTC,CASSANPRQGSGANVLTF
NA,TRBV7-9,TRBJ1-1,TRBD1,TGTGCCAGCAGCCCTAGTGGGACAGGGGGCTCGGGAACTGAAGCTTTCTTT,CASSPSGTGGSGTEAFF
few,TRBV4-3,TRBJ2-7,NA,TGCGCCAGCAGCCAAGATTTCGGGATTGGAGAGCAGTACTTC,CASSQDFGIGEQYF
NA,TRBV4-1,TRBJ1-2,NA,TGCGCCAGCAGCCAAGAAGGTCGAGGGGACTATGGCTACACCTTC,CASSQEGRGDYGYTF
NA,TRBV18,TRBJ2-1,NA,TGTGCCAGCTCACCGGCATTGAAGGGCTCCTACAATGAGCAGTTCTTC,CASSPALKGSYNEQFF
once,TRBV27,TRBJ1-3,NA,TGTGCCAGCGGGGTCCGTAATACTGGAAACACCATATATTTT,CASGVRNTGNTIYF
NA,TRBV15,TRBJ2-7,NA,TGTGCCACCCGCAACAGGGCATCCTACGAGCAGTACTTC,CATRNRASYEQYF
NA,TRBV4-1,TRBJ1-2,NA,TGCGCCAGCAGCGGGACCTGGGAGGGCTACACCTTC,CASSGTWEGYTF
NA,TRBV6-1,TRBJ2-7,TRBD1,TGTGCCAGCAGGCATCCGGGACAGGGGGCCTACGAGCAGTACTTC,CASRHPGQGAYEQYF
NA,TRBV29-1,TRBJ2-1,NA,TGCAGCGCCCGGACGGCTAACAATGAGCAGTTCTTC,CSARTANNEQFF
NA,TRBV6-1,TRBJ2-1,TRBD2,TGTGCCAGCAGTGAAGGCGGGGGGCCCCTCAATGAGCAGTTCTTC,CASSEGGGPLNEQFF
NA,TRBV7-2,TRBJ2-1,TRBD1,TGTGCCAGCAGCTTTTTGCCGACAGGGGCCTATGAGCAGTTCTTC,CASSFLPTGAYEQFF
NA,TRBV11-2,TRBJ2-7,NA,TGTGCCAGCAGCTTCGAGACAGGTTTTTACGAGCAGTACTTC,CASSFETGFYEQYF
NA,TRBV29-1,TRBJ1-2,NA,TGCAGCGTCCGAGGGAGTAACTATGGCTACACCTTC,CSVRGSNYGYTF
NA,TRBV6-6,TRBJ1-1,NA,TGTGCCAGCATCCCAGACAGAATGAACACTGAAGCTTTCTTT,CASIPDRMNTEAFF
few,TRBV6-5,TRBJ1-1,NA,TGTGCCAGCAGCCAACCCCATAGGGCCGGGGTGAAAGCTTTCTTT,CASSQPHRAGVKAFF
few,TRBV30,TRBJ1-1,TRBD1,TGTGCCTGGAGTGGACAGGGGGCGCGAGCTTTCTTT,CAWSGQGARAFF
NA,TRBV27,TRBJ2-7,NA,TGTGCCAGCAGTTTAAGTTCGGGGGGCGGGTACGAGCAGTACTTC,CASSLSSGGGYEQYF
NA,TRBV5-1,TRBJ1-5,NA,TGCGCCAGCAGACCAGACATACTTTCTCATCAGCCCCAGCATTTT,CASRPDILSHQPQHF
NA,TRBV28,TRBJ2-7,NA,TGTGCCAGCAGTTTGGAGGGGTTCTACGAGCAGTACTTC,CASSLEGFYEQYF
NA,TRBV6-6,TRBJ1-1,NA,TGTGCCAGCAGTTACGGGACCGAGAACACTGAAGCTTTCTTT,CASSYGTENTEAFF
few,TRBV11-2,TRBJ2-1,TRBD1,TGTGCCAGCAGCTTATATGGACAGGGAAGATACAATGAGCAGTTCTTC,CASSLYGQGRYNEQFF
few,TRBV9,TRBJ1-1,NA,TGTGCCAGCAGCATTCGGGAGAGCACTGAAGCTTTCTTT,CASSIRESTEAFF
NA,TRBV7-2,TRBJ2-3,NA,TGTGCCAGCAGCTTAGACAGGGGCACAGATACGCAGTATTTT,CASSLDRGTDTQYF
NA,TRBV6-5,TRBJ1-2,NA,TGTGCCACTAAGGGACGGGAGAGTAATGGCTACACCTTC,CATKGRESNGYTF